This T cell receptor beta chain appears in the sequencing data of a study of blood T cell repertoires in COVID-19. In the study overall: Whether acute or convalescent, the COVID-19 samples came from the United States, Italy and Spain.

This CDR3 contains 17 residues. Germline lookup yields CDR1 SGHVS and CDR2 FNYEAQ. The trim removed 4 bases at V and 1 base at J, leaving 8 bases unmatched. Per the original data handling: Amplifying reference gene primers gave estimates of nucleated cell counts. Data came from immunoSEQ multiplex PCR; TCRdb stores just in-frame clones and leaves some out. Clone size and V and J calls were adopted from that table, with D and trimming inferred from the DNA. The data hold more than 110,000 clones, with over 75% observed a single time. Input material: peripheral blood. The clonotype comes from a human donor in a cohort sampled during active COVID-19. The chain joins TRBV7-6 to TRBJ2-2, with TRBD2 matching 8 bases. CDR3 bases: TGTGCCAGCAGCTCCAGTCGGGGGGGCAAGAACACCGGGGAGCTGTTTTTT. Protein product: CASSSSRGGKNTGELFF.